What follows is one TCR beta chain and its context. Its antigen is not known. Trimming cost V 0 bases and J 0 bases; bases outside gene matches: 8. The length of the CDR3 is 18 residues. Germline CDR1 SGHRS, CDR2 YFSETQ. The method was immunoSEQ multiplex PCR; TCRdb's version includes in-frame clones alone and lacks a portion of them. Of approximately 1.4 million clones in the sample, 98% were seen once. The data were taken from a study of shared clonotypes between healthy human individuals. Whole-study context: The plates for each donor numbered three CD4 naive, three CD4 memory, two CD8 naive and one CD8 memory.

Points from the study as a whole: Larger estimated richness was generally seen in naive subsets than in memory subsets. The low donor count limited represented genetic and exposure-history diversity. Sharing across four donors was seen in roughly 5.2% of naive CD4 clonotypes.

The sequence derives from a man younger than 40 in good health. The chain joins TRBV5-1 to TRBJ2-7, with 11 bases fitting TRBD2. Material: naive CD4+ T cells sorted from blood. Subset of the sample: CD45RA+ positively selected. The CDR3 sequence: CASSLVPSGRPSSYEQYF. DNA of the CDR3: TGCGCCAGCAGCTTGGTCCCTAGCGGGAGGCCTAGCTCCTACGAGCAGTACTTC. The whole variable domain, remainder taken from reference TRBV5-1 and TRBJ2-7, is KAGVTQTPRYLIKTRGQQVTLSCSPISGHRSVSWYQQTPGQGLQFLFEYFSETQRNKGNFPGRFSGRQFSNSRSEMNVSTLELGDSALYLCASSLVPSGRPSSYEQYFGPGTRLTVT.